This TCR beta chain was identified during a study of T cell responses to AZD1222 COVID-19 vaccine. General observations from the study: With dominance at 160-218 and 743-854, vaccine-associated CD4 TCRs spanned spike. Just a handful of AZD1222 recipients tested seropositive at baseline.

Of note for this clone: Antigen unknown.

Clones were sequenced by immunoSEQ multiplex PCR, and TCRdb holds only the in-frame ones, with some missing. The sample carries about 170,000 clones, 70% to 90% recorded once. This CDR3 spans 11 amino acids. Per the germline V gene, CDR1 is WNHNN and CDR2 is SYGVQD (reference sequence). The germline V and J ends were trimmed by 2 bases and 8 bases, with 4 bases remaining between them. The gene calls are TRBV10-1 and TRBJ2-1; D unclear. The sequences come from peripheral blood, collected 28 days after the second AZD1222 dose. This clonotype originated in an adult who received the AZD1222 COVID-19 vaccine. The CDR3 region is CASSELYEQFF. In nucleotides, the CDR3 is TGCGCCAGCAGTGAGCTTTATGAGCAGTTCTTC.